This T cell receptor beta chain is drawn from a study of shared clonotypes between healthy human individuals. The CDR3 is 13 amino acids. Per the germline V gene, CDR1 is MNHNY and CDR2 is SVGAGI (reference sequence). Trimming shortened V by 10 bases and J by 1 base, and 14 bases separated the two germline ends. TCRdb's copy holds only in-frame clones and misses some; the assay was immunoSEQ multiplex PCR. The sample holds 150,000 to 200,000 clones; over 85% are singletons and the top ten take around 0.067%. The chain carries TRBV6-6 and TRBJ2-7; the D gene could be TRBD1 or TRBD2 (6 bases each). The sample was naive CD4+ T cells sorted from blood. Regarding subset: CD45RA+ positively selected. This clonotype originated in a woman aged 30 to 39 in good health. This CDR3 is CATVKGGSYEQYF. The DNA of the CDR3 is TGTGCCACGGTAAAGGGGGGATCCTACGAGCAGTACTTC.